This T cell receptor beta chain was found in a study of blood T cell repertoires in COVID-19. Overall study context: The United States, Italy and Spain provided the acute and convalescent COVID-19 samples.

Enrolment of Seattle patients took place during active infection, and they were followed longitudinally. The V gene's germline CDR1 is LGHNA and CDR2 YNFKEQ. This CDR3 contains 18 residues. V gave up 0 bases and J gave up 0 bases, with 15 bases separating them. This clone was counted a few times. Per the study methods: Cell counts per sample came from amplifying reference gene primers. Libraries were prepared by immunoSEQ multiplex PCR; TCRdb keeps only in-frame clonotypes and omits some of them. V, J and clone size are taken as reported in that table, and D and trimming were inferred from the DNA itself. The repertoire holds about 59,000 clones, with about 81% as singletons.

Sequencing was performed on peripheral blood. The chain couples TRBV4-2 to TRBJ1-3; no firm D call. The clonotype was recovered from a man between 60 and 75 years old with COVID-19, enrolled during active disease. In DNA form, the CDR3 reads TGTGCCAGCAGCCAAGATACGGTCGGGCGGGACTCTGGAAACACCATATATTTT. Its protein is CASSQDTVGRDSGNTIYF.